This TCR beta chain was obtained from a study of response to subunit inactivated influenza vaccine. The study, taken as a whole, reports: Few additional T cells are recruited per seasonal influenza vaccination, authors suggested.

CDR3 length: 14 amino acids. CDR1 is SEHNR and CDR2 is FQNEAQ in the germline V gene (reference sequence). The V gene end was trimmed by 5 bases and the J gene end by 7 bases; junction bases not matched to a gene: 9. On this clonotype itself: Antigen unknown.

Each CDR3 protein gets one entry after TCRdb re-called the RT-PCR reads with MiXCR. The sample has roughly 500,000 distinct CDR3 sequences, about 25% seen once. The sequencing here drew on CD4+ T cells sorted from PBMCs, taken more than 4 days after vaccination. This chain connects TRBV7-9 to TRBJ1-1; 8 bases fit TRBD1. This TCR derives from a middle-aged man who received an inactivated influenza vaccine. CDR3 DNA sequence: TGTGCCAGCAGCAAACGGACAGGGCTGGGTGAAGCTTTCTTT. Protein product: CASSKRTGLGEAFF.